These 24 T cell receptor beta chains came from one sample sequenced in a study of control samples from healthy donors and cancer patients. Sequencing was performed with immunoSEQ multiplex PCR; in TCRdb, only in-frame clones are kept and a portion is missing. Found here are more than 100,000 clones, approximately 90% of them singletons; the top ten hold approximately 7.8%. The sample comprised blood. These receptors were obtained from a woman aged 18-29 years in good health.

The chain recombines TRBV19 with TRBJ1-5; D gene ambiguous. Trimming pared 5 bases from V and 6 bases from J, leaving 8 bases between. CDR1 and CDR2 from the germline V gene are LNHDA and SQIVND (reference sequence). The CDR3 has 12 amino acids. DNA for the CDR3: TGTGCCAGTAGTCTCTCGAGTCAGCCCCAGCATTTT. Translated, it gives CASSLSSQPQHF.

CDR3: CASSLTSGRAREQYF. The CDR3 coding sequence is TGTGCCAGCAGCTTAACTAGCGGGAGGGCCAGGGAGCAGTACTTC. V gene TRBV7-2 combines with J gene TRBJ2-7; TRBD2 matches at 13 bases. Unmatched junction bases numbered 5, after V lost 2 bases and J lost 7 bases. This CDR3 is built from 15 residues. Per germline, CDR1 SGHTA and CDR2 FQGNSA.

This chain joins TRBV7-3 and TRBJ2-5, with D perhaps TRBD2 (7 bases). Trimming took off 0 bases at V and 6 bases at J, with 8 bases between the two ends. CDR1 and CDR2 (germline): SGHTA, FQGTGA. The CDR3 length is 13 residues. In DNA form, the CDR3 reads TGTGCCAGCAGCTTAACGGGGGGGCAGACCCAGTACTTC. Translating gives CASSLTGGQTQYF.

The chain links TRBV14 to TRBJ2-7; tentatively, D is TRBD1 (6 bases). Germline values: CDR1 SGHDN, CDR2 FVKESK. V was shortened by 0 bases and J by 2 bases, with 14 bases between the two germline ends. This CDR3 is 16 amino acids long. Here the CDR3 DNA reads TGTGCCAGCAGCCAAGATAGGCCAGGGGCGACCTACGAGCAGTACTTC. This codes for CASSQDRPGATYEQYF.

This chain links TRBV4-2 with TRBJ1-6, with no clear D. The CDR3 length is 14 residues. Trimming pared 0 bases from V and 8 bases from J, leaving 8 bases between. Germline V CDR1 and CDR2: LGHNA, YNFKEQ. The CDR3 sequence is CASSQERIDSPLHF. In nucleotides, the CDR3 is TGTGCCAGCAGCCAAGAACGGATTGATTCACCCCTCCACTTT.

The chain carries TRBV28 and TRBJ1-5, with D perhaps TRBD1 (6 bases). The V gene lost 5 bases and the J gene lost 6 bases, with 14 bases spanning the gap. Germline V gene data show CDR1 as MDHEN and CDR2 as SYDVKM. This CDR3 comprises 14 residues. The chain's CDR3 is CASSTPTGTQPQHF. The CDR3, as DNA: TGTGCCAGCAGTACCCCCACAGGGACTCAGCCCCAGCATTTT. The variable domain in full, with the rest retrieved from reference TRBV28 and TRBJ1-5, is DVKVTQSSRYLVKRTGEKVFLECVQDMDHENMFWYRQDPGLGLRLIYFSYDVKMKEKGDIPEGYSVSREKKERFSLILESASTNQTSMYLCASSTPTGTQPQHFGDGTRLSIL.

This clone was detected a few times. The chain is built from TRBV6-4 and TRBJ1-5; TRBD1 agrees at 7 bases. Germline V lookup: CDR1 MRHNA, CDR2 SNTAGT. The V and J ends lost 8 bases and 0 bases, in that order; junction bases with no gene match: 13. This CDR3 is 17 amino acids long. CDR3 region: CASRGQATHYSNQPQHF. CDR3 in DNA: TGTGCCAGCCGTGGACAGGCCACACATTATAGCAATCAGCCCCAGCATTTT.

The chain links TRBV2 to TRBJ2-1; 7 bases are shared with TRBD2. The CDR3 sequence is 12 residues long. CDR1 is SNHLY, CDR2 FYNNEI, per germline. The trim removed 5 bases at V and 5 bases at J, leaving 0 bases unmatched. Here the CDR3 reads CASSLADNEQFF. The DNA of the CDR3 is TGTGCCAGCAGTCTAGCGGACAATGAGCAGTTCTTC.

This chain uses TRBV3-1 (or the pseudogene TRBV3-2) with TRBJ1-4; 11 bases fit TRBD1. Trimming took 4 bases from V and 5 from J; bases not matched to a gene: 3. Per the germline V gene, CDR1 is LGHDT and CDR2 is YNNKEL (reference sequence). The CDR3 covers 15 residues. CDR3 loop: CASSPGTGGNEKLFF. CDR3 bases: TGTGCCAGCAGCCCAGGGACAGGGGGGAATGAAAAACTGTTTTTT.

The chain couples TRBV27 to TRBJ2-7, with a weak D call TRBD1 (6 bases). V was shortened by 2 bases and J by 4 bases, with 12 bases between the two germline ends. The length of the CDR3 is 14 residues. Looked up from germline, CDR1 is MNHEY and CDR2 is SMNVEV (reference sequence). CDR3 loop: CASSLGGTGYEQYF. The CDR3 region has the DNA TGTGCCAGCAGTTTAGGGGGCACGGGGTACGAGCAGTACTTC.

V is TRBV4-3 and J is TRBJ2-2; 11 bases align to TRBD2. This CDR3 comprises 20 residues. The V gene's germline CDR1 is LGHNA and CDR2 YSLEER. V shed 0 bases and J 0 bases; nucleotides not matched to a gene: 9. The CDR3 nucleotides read TGCGCCAGCAGCCAAGATATCTTGCTAGCGGGGGGTTCGAACACCGGGGAGCTGTTTTTT. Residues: CASSQDILLAGGSNTGELFF.

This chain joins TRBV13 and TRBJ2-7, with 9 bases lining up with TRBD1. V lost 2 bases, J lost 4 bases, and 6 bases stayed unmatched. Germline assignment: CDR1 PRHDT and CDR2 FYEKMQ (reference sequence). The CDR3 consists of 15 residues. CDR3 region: CASSLRSGQGYEQYF. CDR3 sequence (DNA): TGTGCCAGCAGCTTAAGGTCCGGACAGGGGTACGAGCAGTACTTC.

The CDR3 protein is CASSQENGRNQPQHF. CDR3 in DNA: TGTGCCAGCAGCCAAGAAAACGGCCGCAATCAGCCCCAGCATTTT. The gene calls are TRBV7-8 and TRBJ1-5; D is ambiguous. From germline, CDR1 is SGHVS and CDR2 FQNEAQ. The V end lost 5 bases, the J end lost 2 bases, and 13 bases lay between the germline ends. CDR3 length equals 15 residues.

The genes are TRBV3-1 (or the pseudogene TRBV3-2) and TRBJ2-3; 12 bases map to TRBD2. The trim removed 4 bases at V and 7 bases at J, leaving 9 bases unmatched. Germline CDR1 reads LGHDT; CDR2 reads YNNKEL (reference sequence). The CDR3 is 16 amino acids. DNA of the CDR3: TGTGCCAGCAGCCTTACTAGCGGGGGGCCCCTTTATACGCAGTATTTT. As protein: CASSLTSGGPLYTQYF.

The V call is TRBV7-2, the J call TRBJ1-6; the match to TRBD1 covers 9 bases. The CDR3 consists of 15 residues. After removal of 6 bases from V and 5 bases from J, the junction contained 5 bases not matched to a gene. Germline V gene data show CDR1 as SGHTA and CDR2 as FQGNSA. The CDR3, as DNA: TGTGCCAGCAGTCAACAGGGGGCAGATAATTCACCCCTCCACTTT. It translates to CASSQQGADNSPLHF.

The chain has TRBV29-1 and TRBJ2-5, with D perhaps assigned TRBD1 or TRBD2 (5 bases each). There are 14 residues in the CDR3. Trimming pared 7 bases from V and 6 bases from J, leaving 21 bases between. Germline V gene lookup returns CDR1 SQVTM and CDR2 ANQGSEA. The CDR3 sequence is CSAPGSLAGKTQYF. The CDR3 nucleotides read TGCAGCGCCCCGGGATCTTTAGCAGGGAAGACCCAGTACTTC.

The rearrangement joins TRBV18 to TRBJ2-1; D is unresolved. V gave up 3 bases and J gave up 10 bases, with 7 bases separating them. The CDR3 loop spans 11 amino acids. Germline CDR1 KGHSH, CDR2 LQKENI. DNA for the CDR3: TGTGCCAGCTCACCGGGCTTGGAGCAGTTCTTC. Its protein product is CASSPGLEQFF.

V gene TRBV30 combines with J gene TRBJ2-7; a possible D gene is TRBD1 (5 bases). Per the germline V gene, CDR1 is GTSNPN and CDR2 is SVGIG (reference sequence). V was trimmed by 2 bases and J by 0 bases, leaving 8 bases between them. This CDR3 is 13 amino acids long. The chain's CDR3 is CAWSRGNSYEQYF. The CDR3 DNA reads TGTGCCTGGAGTAGGGGAAACTCCTACGAGCAGTACTTC.

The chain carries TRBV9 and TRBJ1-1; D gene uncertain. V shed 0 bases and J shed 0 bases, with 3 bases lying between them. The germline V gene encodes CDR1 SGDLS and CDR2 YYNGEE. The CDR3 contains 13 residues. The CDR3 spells CASSVEMNTEAFF. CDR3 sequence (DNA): TGTGCCAGCAGCGTAGAAATGAACACTGAAGCTTTCTTT. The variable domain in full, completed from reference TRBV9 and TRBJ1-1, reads DSGVTQTPKHLITATGQRVTLRCSPRSGDLSVYWYQQSLDQGLQFLIQYYNGEERAKGNILERFSAQQFPDLHSELNLSSLELGDSALYFCASSVEMNTEAFFGQGTRLTVV.

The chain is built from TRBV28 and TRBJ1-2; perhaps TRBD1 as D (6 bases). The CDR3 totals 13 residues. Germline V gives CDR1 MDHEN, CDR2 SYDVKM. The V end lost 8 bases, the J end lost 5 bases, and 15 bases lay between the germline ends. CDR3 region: CASGIRTVYGYTF. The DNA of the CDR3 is TGTGCCAGCGGCATCAGGACAGTTTATGGCTACACCTTC.

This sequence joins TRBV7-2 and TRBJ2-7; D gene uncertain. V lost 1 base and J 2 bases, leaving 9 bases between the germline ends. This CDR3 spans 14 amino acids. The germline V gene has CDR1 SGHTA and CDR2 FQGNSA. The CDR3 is CASSLVHGTYEQYF. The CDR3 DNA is TGTGCCAGCAGCTTAGTGCACGGTACCTACGAGCAGTACTTC. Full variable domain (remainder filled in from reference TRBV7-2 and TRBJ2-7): GAGVSQSPSNKVTEKGKDVELRCDPISGHTALYWYRQSLGQGLEFLIYFQGNSAPDKSGLPSDRFSAERTGGSVSTLTIQRTQQEDSAVYLCASSLVHGTYEQYFGPGTRLTVT.

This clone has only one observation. As DNA, the CDR3 is TGCGCCAGCAGCTTGGGTGGTCGGCGGGGGGAGACCCAGTACTTC. Translating it yields CASSLGGRRGETQYF. The chain recombines TRBV5-1 with TRBJ2-5; 7 bases are shared with TRBD2. The V and J ends lost 0 bases and 5 bases, in that order; junction bases with no gene match: 7. In germline, CDR1 is SGHRS, CDR2 YFSETQ. The CDR3 length is 15 residues.

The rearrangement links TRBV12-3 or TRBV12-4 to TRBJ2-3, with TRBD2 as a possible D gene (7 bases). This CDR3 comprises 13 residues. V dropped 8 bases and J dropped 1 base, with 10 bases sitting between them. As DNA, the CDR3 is TGTGCCAGCCGGGGGGCCGGCACAGATACGCAGTATTTT. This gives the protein CASRGAGTDTQYF.

The CDR3 here is CASSQVLNLAGINEQFF. As DNA, the CDR3 is TGTGCCAGCAGCCAAGTACTCAATCTAGCGGGGATCAATGAGCAGTTCTTC. The chain joins TRBV3-1 (or the pseudogene TRBV3-2) to TRBJ2-1; 9 bases agree with TRBD2. The germline CDR1 and CDR2 sequences are LGHDT and YNNKEL (reference sequence). Losses at the gene ends were 1 base for V and 6 bases for J; bases not matched to a gene: 10. The CDR3 has 17 amino acids.